This TCR beta chain was documented in a study of blood T cell repertoires in COVID-19. Study-wide context: The United States, Italy and Spain supplied acute and convalescent COVID-19 samples. Sample material is recorded as cDNA or gDNA derived from T cells, B-cell-depleted T cells, or PBMCs.

The germline V gene has CDR1 LNHDA and CDR2 SQIVND (reference sequence). CDR3 length equals 16 residues. V shed 4 bases and J shed 8 bases, with 18 bases lying between them. Seattle patients were enrolled during active infection and followed longitudinally. Authors' analysis steps: Amplification of reference gene primers provided the estimated nucleated cell counts. The repertoire was sequenced with immunoSEQ multiplex PCR; TCRdb's copy has only in-frame clones and lacks some. V, J and clone size are taken as reported in that table, and D and trimming were inferred from the DNA itself. The data contain about 410,000 clones, around 91% of them singletons.

The sequence was obtained from a woman aged 40 to 50 with COVID-19, enrolled during active disease. Sequencing was performed on peripheral blood. The chain couples TRBV19 to TRBJ1-6, with D perhaps matching TRBD1 (6 bases). The CDR3 region has the DNA TGTGCCAGTAGTAGCTCAGGGGTTTTTGGCGATTCACCCCTCCACTTT. Its protein product is CASSSSGVFGDSPLHF.